These T cell receptor beta chains were read from a single sample in a study of blood T cell repertoires in COVID-19. Some clones are missing from TCRdb's copy, which holds only in-frame ones; the method was immunoSEQ multiplex PCR. The repertoire holds approximately 300,000 clones, around nine tenths seen once, with 1% in the top ten. The source material was peripheral blood. The receptor set was obtained from a man over 45 with active or convalescent COVID-19. CDR3s include the opening cysteine and the closing phenylalanine or tryptophan. A D gene is named only where the DNA matches it firmly. Where a row states a size, it is once, few, many or the class of an expanded clone; other rows omit it.

D: NA; J: TRBJ1-3; V: TRBV11-2; size: NA; CDR3: CASSRPGGAGPGNTIYF; DNA: TGTGCCAGCAGCCGGCCGGGGGGGGCCGGACCTGGAAACACCATATATTTT
D: NA; J: TRBJ2-7; V: TRBV7-2; size: NA; CDR3: CASSLEAGDYEQYF; DNA: TGTGCCAGCAGCTTAGAGGCAGGGGATTACGAGCAGTACTTC
D: NA; J: TRBJ1-1; V: TRBV28; size: NA; CDR3: CASSMYTEAFF; DNA: TGTGCCAGCAGCATGTACACTGAAGCTTTCTTT
D: TRBD1; J: TRBJ1-5; V: TRBV7-2; size: NA; CDR3: CASSLRAGGYQPQHF; DNA: TGTGCCAGCAGCTTAAGGGCAGGGGGGTATCAGCCCCAGCATTTT
D: NA; J: TRBJ2-7; V: TRBV18; size: few; CDR3: CASSPGFLGVEQYF; DNA: TGTGCCAGCTCACCGGGGTTCTTGGGAGTGGAGCAGTACTTC
D: TRBD1; J: TRBJ1-5; V: TRBV7-8; size: NA; CDR3: CASSHGTGGGQPQHF; DNA: TGTGCCAGCAGTCACGGGACAGGGGGCGGGCAGCCCCAGCATTTT
D: TRBD1; J: TRBJ2-2; V: TRBV3-1/TRBV3-2; size: once; CDR3: CASSPRGPGSIGGELFF; DNA: TGTGCCAGCAGCCCGAGGGGGCCAGGATCGATTGGCGGGGAGCTGTTTTTT
D: NA; J: TRBJ2-1; V: TRBV2; size: NA; CDR3: CASCNARDGQFYNEQFF; DNA: TGTGCCAGCTGCAATGCCCGGGACGGACAGTTCTACAATGAGCAGTTCTTC
D: TRBD1; J: TRBJ2-5; V: TRBV6-2/TRBV6-3; size: NA; CDR3: CASSSAQGVKETQYF; DNA: TGTGCCAGCAGTTCCGCCCAGGGGGTTAAGGAGACCCAGTACTTC
D: TRBD1; J: TRBJ1-2; V: TRBV28; size: NA; CDR3: CASQGTGYGYTF; DNA: TGTGCCAGTCAGGGGACAGGCTATGGCTACACCTTC
D: TRBD2; J: TRBJ2-7; V: TRBV10-3; size: NA; CDR3: CAISESSSGSSGEQYF; DNA: TGTGCCATCAGTGAGTCCTCTAGCGGGAGTTCGGGCGAGCAGTACTTC
D: NA; J: TRBJ1-3; V: TRBV10-3; size: few; CDR3: CAISEGQLPLGNTIYF; DNA: TGTGCCATCAGTGAGGGACAGCTACCGCTAGGAAACACCATATATTTT
D: NA; J: TRBJ2-5; V: TRBV19; size: once; CDR3: CASSIKVSETQYF; DNA: TGTGCCAGTAGTATTAAGGTTAGCGAGACCCAGTACTTC
D: NA; J: TRBJ1-4; V: TRBV5-1; size: NA; CDR3: CASRNSPNEKLFF; DNA: TGCGCCAGCAGAAACAGCCCTAATGAAAAACTGTTTTTT
D: NA; J: TRBJ1-1; V: TRBV11-3; size: NA; CDR3: CASSPRGGLNTEAFF; DNA: TGTGCCAGCAGCCCTAGGGGAGGGTTGAACACTGAAGCTTTCTTT
D: NA; J: TRBJ1-5; V: TRBV30; size: NA; CDR3: CAWSVLWVDSNQPQHF; DNA: TGTGCCTGGAGTGTACTATGGGTAGATAGCAATCAGCCCCAGCATTTT
D: NA; J: TRBJ1-5; V: TRBV7-6; size: NA; CDR3: CASSPDTGDQPQHF; DNA: TGTGCCAGCAGCCCGGACACCGGAGATCAGCCCCAGCATTTT
D: TRBD1; J: TRBJ2-7; V: TRBV2; size: NA; CDR3: CASTTGHRLEQYF; DNA: TGTGCCAGCACGACAGGGCACCGACTCGAGCAGTACTTC
D: NA; J: TRBJ1-1; V: TRBV6-5; size: NA; CDR3: CASSPQAGAIAEAFF; DNA: TGTGCCAGCAGCCCACAGGCAGGGGCGATCGCTGAAGCTTTCTTT
D: TRBD1; J: TRBJ1-2; V: TRBV18; size: once; CDR3: CASSPGTGENYGYTF; DNA: TGTGCCAGCTCACCGGGGACAGGGGAGAACTATGGCTACACCTTC
D: TRBD2; J: TRBJ2-5; V: TRBV30; size: once; CDR3: CAWSPGLAGGRETQYF; DNA: TGTGCCTGGAGTCCCGGACTAGCGGGGGGGCGGGAGACCCAGTACTTC
D: TRBD1; J: TRBJ1-2; V: TRBV2; size: NA; CDR3: CASSPGQGHGYTF; DNA: TGTGCCAGCAGTCCCGGACAGGGGCATGGCTACACCTTC
D: TRBD2; J: TRBJ2-3; V: TRBV5-1; size: NA; CDR3: CASSLGTSGLTDTQYF; DNA: TGCGCCAGCAGCCTGGGCACTAGCGGTCTCACAGATACGCAGTATTTT
D: TRBD1; J: TRBJ1-2; V: TRBV5-6; size: few; CDR3: CASSTGQGVGYGYTF; DNA: TGTGCCAGCAGCACTGGACAGGGGGTAGGCTATGGCTACACCTTC
D: NA; J: TRBJ2-1; V: TRBV5-5; size: NA; CDR3: CASSRLQTGNEQFF; DNA: TGTGCCAGCAGCCGACTTCAGACAGGCAATGAGCAGTTCTTC
D: NA; J: TRBJ2-5; V: TRBV4-1; size: once; CDR3: CASSHPGAAKETQYF; DNA: TGCGCCAGCAGCCACCCAGGAGCGGCAAAAGAGACCCAGTACTTC
D: TRBD1; J: TRBJ1-2; V: TRBV28; size: NA; CDR3: CASSLGQDNYGYTF; DNA: TGTGCCAGCAGTTTAGGACAGGACAATTATGGCTACACCTTC
D: NA; J: TRBJ2-7; V: TRBV2; size: once; CDR3: CASSGQNYEQYF; DNA: TGTGCCAGCAGTGGACAGAACTACGAGCAGTACTTC
D: TRBD2; J: TRBJ2-5; V: TRBV19; size: NA; CDR3: CASWTSGDSQETQYF; DNA: TGTGCCAGTTGGACTAGCGGGGATTCTCAAGAGACCCAGTACTTC
D: NA; J: TRBJ1-3; V: TRBV11-2; size: NA; CDR3: CASSLLWSEFSNTIYF; DNA: TGTGCCAGCAGCTTATTGTGGTCGGAGTTCAGCAACACCATATATTTT
D: TRBD2; J: TRBJ2-4; V: TRBV7-2; size: NA; CDR3: CASSSGLAEENIQYF; DNA: TGTGCCAGCAGCTCGGGACTAGCGGAGGAAAACATTCAGTACTTC
D: TRBD1; J: TRBJ2-7; V: TRBV6-5; size: once; CDR3: CASSYSKGQGLYEQYF; DNA: TGTGCCAGCAGTTACTCTAAGGGACAGGGCCTCTACGAGCAGTACTTC